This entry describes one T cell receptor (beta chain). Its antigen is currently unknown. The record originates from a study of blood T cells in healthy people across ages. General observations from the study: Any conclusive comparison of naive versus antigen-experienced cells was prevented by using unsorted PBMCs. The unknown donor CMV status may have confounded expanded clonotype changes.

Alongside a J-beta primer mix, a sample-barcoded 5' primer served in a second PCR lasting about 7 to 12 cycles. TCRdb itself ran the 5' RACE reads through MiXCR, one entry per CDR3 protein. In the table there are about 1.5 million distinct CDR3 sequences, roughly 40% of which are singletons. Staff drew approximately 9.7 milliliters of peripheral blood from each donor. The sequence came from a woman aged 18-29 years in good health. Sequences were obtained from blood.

This CDR3 is CATSDPNRDGADTQYF. The CDR3, as DNA: TGTGCCACCAGTGACCCAAACAGGGACGGTGCAGATACGCAGTATTTT. This chain links TRBV24-1 with TRBJ2-3; possible D gene TRBD1, 6 bases. CDR3 size: 16 residues. Trimming removed 4 bases from V and 4 bases from J, with 17 bases in between. Germline-derived CDR1 and CDR2 are KGHDR and SFDVKD.